One sample yielded the 14 T cell receptor beta chains listed below, sequenced in a study of cytomegalovirus exposure and HLA in healthy donors. Researchers ran the PCR with 60 Vbeta and 13 Jbeta primers. Only in-frame clones appear in the TCRdb table, and some are missing; sequencing was by immunoSEQ multiplex PCR. The data show 140,000 or so clones, 65% to 90% seen once. The sample was PBMCs. These receptors were obtained from a female donor in good health and CMV-seronegative.

This chain's CDR3 is CASRGFRGRGGELFF. CDR3 nucleotide sequence: TGTGCCAGCAGAGGATTCAGGGGGCGCGGCGGGGAGCTGTTTTTT. This chain joins TRBV13 and TRBJ2-2, with 8 bases fitting TRBD1. The CDR3 is 15 residues long. Trimming at V came to 6 bases and at J to 7 bases, leaving 10 bases not matched to a gene. Germline values: CDR1 PRHDT, CDR2 FYEKMQ (reference sequence).

The chain recombines TRBV9 with TRBJ1-1; a weak D match, TRBD1 (6 bases). Trimming cost V 0 bases and J 10 bases, with 10 bases left between them. The CDR3 contains 12 residues. The germline V gene has CDR1 SGDLS and CDR2 YYNGEE. CDR3 region: CASSVVEGGAFF. In nucleotides, the CDR3 is TGTGCCAGCAGCGTAGTTGAAGGGGGAGCTTTCTTT. Combining the CDR3 with reference TRBV9 and TRBJ1-1 gives the whole variable domain DSGVTQTPKHLITATGQRVTLRCSPRSGDLSVYWYQQSLDQGLQFLIQYYNGEERAKGNILERFSAQQFPDLHSELNLSSLELGDSALYFCASSVVEGGAFFGQGTRLTVV.

The rearrangement uses TRBV9 and TRBJ2-5; TRBD1 aligns across 8 bases. This CDR3 region has 17 residues. With 6 bases clipped from V and 3 bases from J, the junction kept 16 bases outside the gene matches. Germline V gene data show CDR1 as SGDLS and CDR2 as YYNGEE. The CDR3 loop reads CASTPSHPGGLEETQYF. DNA of the CDR3: TGTGCCAGCACCCCCTCCCATCCAGGGGGCTTGGAAGAGACCCAGTACTTC.

The CDR3 sequence is CATSRVRSSTDTQYF. The CDR3 nucleotides read TGTGCCACCAGCAGAGTTCGGTCTAGCACAGATACGCAGTATTTT. The gene calls are TRBV15 and TRBJ2-3; D is ambiguous. This CDR3 is 15 amino acids long. V lost 1 base, J lost 0 bases, and 8 bases lay in between. Germline assignment: CDR1 LNHNV and CDR2 YYDKDF (reference sequence).

This clone appeared a single time. The chain has TRBV19 and TRBJ1-1, with D unresolved. Germline V CDR1 and CDR2: LNHDA, SQIVND (reference sequence). V lost 8 bases, J lost 4 bases, and 8 bases lay in between. The CDR3 is 11 residues long. The CDR3 DNA follows: TGTGCCAGTTCTCCGGGCACTGAAGCTTTCTTT. It specifies CASSPGTEAFF. The variable domain in full, with the rest retrieved from reference TRBV19 and TRBJ1-1, is DGGITQSPKYLFRKEGQNVTLSCEQNLNHDAMYWYRQDPGQGLRLIYYSQIVNDFQKGDIAEGYSVSREKKESFPLTVTSAQKNPTAFYLCASSPGTEAFFGQGTRLTVV.

This chain links TRBV9 with TRBJ2-7; TRBD2 agrees at 9 bases. The germline CDR1 and CDR2 sequences are SGDLS and YYNGEE. With 0 bases clipped from V and 6 bases from J, the junction kept 4 bases outside the gene matches. CDR3 length: 14 residues. This chain's CDR3 is CASSVVAGAREQYF. CDR3 DNA: TGTGCCAGCAGCGTAGTAGCGGGAGCGCGCGAGCAGTACTTC.

For the CDR3, the DNA is TGTGCCAGCAGCTCGTCCGGGACTAATCTAGGGGATTATTACAATGAGCAGTTCTTC. It encodes CASSSSGTNLGDYYNEQFF. V is TRBV13 and J is TRBJ2-1; 7 positions agree with TRBD2. Germline CDR1 reads PRHDT; CDR2 reads FYEKMQ (reference sequence). This CDR3 comprises 19 residues. J lost 4 bases, V lost 4 bases, and 19 bases had no gene match.

The V call is TRBV6-1, the J call TRBJ1-3, with 7 positions matching TRBD1. The CDR3 has 15 residues. J lost 4 bases, V lost 0 bases, and 3 bases had no gene match. Germline CDR1 and CDR2: MNHNS and SASEGT. The CDR3 DNA sequence: TGTGCCAGCAGTGAAGCACAGGGACAGGGAAACACCATATATTTT. It specifies CASSEAQGQGNTIYF.

The V and J genes are TRBV7-6 and TRBJ1-1; no clear D. V shed 1 base and J shed 3 bases, with 9 bases lying between them. CDR1 SGHVS and CDR2 FNYEAQ come from the germline V gene. The CDR3 totals 14 residues. In nucleotides, the CDR3 is TGTGCCAGCAGCTTAGGCGGTTCGGACACTGAAGCTTTCTTT. This sequence encodes CASSLGGSDTEAFF. Together with reference TRBV7-6 and TRBJ1-1, the CDR3 gives the full variable domain: GAGVSQSPRYKVTKRGQDVALRCDPISGHVSLYWYRQALGQGPEFLTYFNYEAQQDKSGLPNDRFSAERPEGSISTLTIQRTEQRDSAMYRCASSLGGSDTEAFFGQGTRLTVV.

This clone was detected only a few times. The genes are TRBV2 and TRBJ1-4, with 7 bases identical to TRBD1. The CDR3 has 13 amino acids. V dropped 7 bases and J dropped 8; count of bases not matched to a gene: 7. The germline V gene encodes CDR1 SNHLY and CDR2 FYNNEI. CDR3 bases: TGTGCCAGCACCTCGACAGGGCCCGAAAAACTGTTTTTT. Protein sequence: CASTSTGPEKLFF.

The rearrangement uses TRBV6-5 and TRBJ2-1, with 8 bases aligning to TRBD1. Losses at the gene ends were 4 bases for V and 5 bases for J; bases not matched to a gene: 10. This CDR3 is 16 amino acids long. Germline V lookup: CDR1 MNHEY, CDR2 SVGAGI. For the CDR3, the DNA is TGTGCCAGCAGTTCTACAGGGGGTTGGGGAAACAATGAGCAGTTCTTC. This sequence encodes CASSSTGGWGNNEQFF.

The rearrangement links TRBV7-9 to TRBJ2-5; D unclear. V lost 0 bases and J lost 3, with 5 bases in between. The CDR3 loop spans 13 amino acids. The germline gives CDR1 SEHNR, CDR2 FQNEAQ (reference sequence). CDR3: CASSLAAKETQYF. The CDR3 bases are TGTGCCAGCAGCTTAGCGGCAAAAGAGACCCAGTACTTC.

The chain links TRBV27 to TRBJ2-7; D is uncertain. Looked up from germline, CDR1 is MNHEY and CDR2 is SMNVEV (reference sequence). There are 15 residues in the CDR3. Trimming shortened V by 0 bases and J by 0 bases, and 9 bases separated the two germline ends. This chain's CDR3 is CASSLSFPPSYEQYF. In DNA form, the CDR3 reads TGTGCCAGCAGTTTATCCTTCCCCCCCTCCTACGAGCAGTACTTC.

This clone was detected a few times. The chain has TRBV10-1 and TRBJ2-7, with a weak D call TRBD1 (6 bases). This CDR3 is 15 amino acids long. Trimming left V 3 bases short and J 2 bases short, with 14 bases between. The germline V gene encodes CDR1 WNHNN and CDR2 SYGVQD (reference sequence). For the CDR3, the DNA is TGCGCCAGCAGTGACTCGGGCAGGGGCACCTACGAGCAGTACTTC. As protein: CASSDSGRGTYEQYF.